This TCR beta chain was identified in a study of CXCR3-negative and CXCR3-positive naive CD8 T cells. General study results and limits: In cryopreserved cells, CXCR3 expression partially decreased, and fresh PBMCs were used in most assays.

Researchers sorted approximately 290,000 cells of each CD8+ T cell subset in triplicate. The CDR3 totals 16 residues. The germline V gene encodes CDR1 SGHKS and CDR2 YYEKEE (reference sequence). The authors made the TRB cDNA libraries by 5' RACE using UMI labels. TCRdb reanalyzed the 5' RACE reads and collapses them to one entry per CDR3 protein, without DNA. This table lists tens of thousands of distinct CDR3 sequences. Details on this clonotype: Its target is unknown.

Material for sequencing was naive CXCR3- CD8+ T cells from blood. Documented subset: CD45RO-CCR7+CD27+CD95- naive CD8+ T cells lacking CXCR3 (TNR3-). The chain is built from TRBV5-5 and TRBJ2-1; as DNA is missing, the TRBD1 call by TCRdb cannot be tested. The receptor comes from a human donor in good health. Some clones in this sample may be carry-over from other donors' samples. CDR3 sequence reads: CASSLGDPGSYNEQFF.